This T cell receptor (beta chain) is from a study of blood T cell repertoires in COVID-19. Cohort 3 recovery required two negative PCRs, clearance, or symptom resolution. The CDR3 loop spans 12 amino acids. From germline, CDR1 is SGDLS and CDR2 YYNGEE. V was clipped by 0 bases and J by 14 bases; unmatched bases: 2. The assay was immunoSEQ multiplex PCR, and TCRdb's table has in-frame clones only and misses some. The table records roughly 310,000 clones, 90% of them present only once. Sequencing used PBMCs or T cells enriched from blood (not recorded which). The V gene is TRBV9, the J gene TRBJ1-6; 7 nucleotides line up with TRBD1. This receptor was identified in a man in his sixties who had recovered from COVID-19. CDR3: CASSVDGTALHF. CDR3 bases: TGTGCCAGCAGCGTAGATGGGACAGCCCTCCACTTT.